This passage covers 9 T cell receptor beta chains from one sample sequenced in a study of blood T cell repertoires in COVID-19. Sequenced by immunoSEQ multiplex PCR; TCRdb stores in-frame clones only, minus some. Of 120,000 or so clones listed, around 78% are singletons. Material: peripheral blood. The receptors stem from a man in his 70s with acute or convalescent COVID-19.

This clone occurred once. The chain links TRBV3-1 (or the pseudogene TRBV3-2) to TRBJ1-6; weak D call: TRBD1 (6 bases). The CDR3 extends over 15 amino acids. The germline V gene encodes CDR1 LGHDT and CDR2 YNNKEL (reference sequence). V gave up 0 bases and J gave up 6 bases, with 9 bases separating them. The DNA of the CDR3 is TGTGCCAGCAGCCAAGAGGGGGCGCGTAATTCACCCCTCCACTTT. Its translation is CASSQEGARNSPLHF.

This chain links TRBV9 with TRBJ2-5, with 8 bases matching TRBD2. Germline CDR1 and CDR2: SGDLS and YYNGEE. The length of the CDR3 is 16 residues. V was pared by 1 base and J by 2 bases, with 7 bases of the junction left unmatched. The CDR3: CASSVFTLAAQETQYF. CDR3 nucleotide sequence: TGTGCCAGCAGCGTATTCACACTAGCGGCTCAAGAGACCCAGTACTTC.

The genes are TRBV18 and TRBJ1-2; 7 bases agree with TRBD1. Losses at the gene ends were 3 bases for V and 6 bases for J; bases not matched to a gene: 7. This CDR3 is built from 14 residues. Germline CDR1 reads KGHSH; CDR2 reads LQKENI. The DNA for the CDR3 is TGTGCCAGCTCACCCTTGACAGGGCGGGATGGCTACACCTTC. Its translation is CASSPLTGRDGYTF.

The CDR3 reads CASSARFDTPNQPQHF. CDR3 bases: TGTGCCAGCAGCGCCCGATTCGACACTCCCAATCAGCCCCAGCATTTT. This chain connects TRBV7-2 to TRBJ1-5, with D hard to call. The CDR3 spans 16 residues. V gave up 5 bases and J gave up 3 bases, with 17 bases separating them. Looked up from germline, CDR1 is SGHTA and CDR2 is FQGNSA.

This clone has only one observation. The genes are TRBV30 and TRBJ2-3; D not certain. Between the trimmed V and J ends, which lost 3 bases and 0 bases, there was a span of 16 bases. The CDR3 has 16 amino acids. CDR1 is GTSNPN, CDR2 SVGIG, per germline (reference sequence). The CDR3, as DNA: TGTGCCTGGAGCGCCCCCACTAAACTTAGCACAGATACGCAGTATTTT. Amino acids: CAWSAPTKLSTDTQYF.

In this sample, this clone turned up once. This chain joins TRBV6-5 and TRBJ2-3, with D possibly matching TRBD2 (6 bases). Trimming removed 6 bases at V and 0 bases at J, with 13 bases between. This CDR3 has 15 amino acids. Germline V gives CDR1 MNHEY, CDR2 SVGAGI. The CDR3 protein is CASSNRGGSTDTQYF. Here the CDR3 DNA reads TGTGCCAGCAGCAACCGTGGGGGGAGCACAGATACGCAGTATTTT.

The chain carries TRBV7-6 and TRBJ2-2; maybe TRBD1 (6 bases). The CDR3 length is 15 residues. V lost 4 bases to trimming and J lost 1 base, with 10 bases between them. Germline CDR1 SGHVS, CDR2 FNYEAQ. CDR3 in DNA: TGTGCCAGCAGCTCCCGGACAGTGAACACCGGGGAGCTGTTTTTT. This encodes CASSSRTVNTGELFF. Filled out from reference TRBV7-6 and TRBJ2-2, the complete variable domain reads GAGVSQSPRYKVTKRGQDVALRCDPISGHVSLYWYRQALGQGPEFLTYFNYEAQQDKSGLPNDRFSAERPEGSISTLTIQRTEQRDSAMYRCASSSRTVNTGELFFGEGSRLTVL.

The rearrangement joins TRBV4-3 to TRBJ1-1; D is unresolved. There are 15 residues in the CDR3. The germline V gene encodes CDR1 LGHNA and CDR2 YSLEER. The V end lost 0 bases, the J end lost 4 bases, and 12 bases lay between the germline ends. CDR3 coding DNA: TGCGCCAGCAGCCAAGAGGCAAAGCGGGGCACTGAAGCTTTCTTT. It codes for CASSQEAKRGTEAFF.

This clone was observed once. J is TRBJ1-2 and V is TRBV6-5; 8 bases are shared with TRBD1. Losses at the gene ends were 6 bases for V and 4 bases for J; bases not matched to a gene: 4. The CDR3 totals 13 residues. Germline lookup yields CDR1 MNHEY and CDR2 SVGAGI. The CDR3 sequence is CASRQTGVYGYTF. CDR3 bases: TGTGCCAGCAGGCAGACAGGGGTCTATGGCTACACCTTC.